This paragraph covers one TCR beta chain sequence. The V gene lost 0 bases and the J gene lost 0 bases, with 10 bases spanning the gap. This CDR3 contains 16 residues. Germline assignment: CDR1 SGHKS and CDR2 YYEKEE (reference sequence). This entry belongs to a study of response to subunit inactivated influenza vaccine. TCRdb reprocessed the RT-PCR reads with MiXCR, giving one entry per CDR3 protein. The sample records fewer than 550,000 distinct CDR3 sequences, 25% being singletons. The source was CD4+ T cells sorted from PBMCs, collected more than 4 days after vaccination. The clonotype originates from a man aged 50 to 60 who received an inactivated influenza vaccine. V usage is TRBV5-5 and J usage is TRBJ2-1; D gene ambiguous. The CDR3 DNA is TGTGCCAGCAGCTTGGTTCCGAGAAGCTCCTACAATGAGCAGTTCTTC. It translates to CASSLVPRSSYNEQFF.